One and the same sample provided the 6 T cell receptor beta chains below, sequenced in a study of blood T cell repertoires in COVID-19. TCRdb keeps only in-frame clones here, not all; method: immunoSEQ multiplex PCR. Of 200,000 or so clones detected, around nine tenths appear once; the ten largest clones hold 5.5% to 8%. The material sequenced was peripheral blood. All receptors come from a man in his 60s who had recovered from COVID-19.

The V and J genes are TRBV18 and TRBJ1-4, with TRBD1 as a possible D gene (6 bases). The length of the CDR3 is 15 residues. CDR1 is KGHSH and CDR2 is LQKENI in the germline V gene. V shed 0 bases and J shed 7 bases, with 12 bases lying between them. CDR3 sequence (DNA): TGTGCCAGCTCACCACCGGCGGGGGCCGGTGAAAAACTGTTTTTT. This codes for CASSPPAGAGEKLFF.

V and J are TRBV28 and TRBJ2-3, with 9 bases lining up with TRBD2. This CDR3 contains 15 residues. V lost 2 bases, J lost 5 bases, and 5 bases stayed unmatched. The germline CDR1 and CDR2 sequences are MDHEN and SYDVKM. Here the CDR3 DNA reads TGTGCCAGCAGTTTAGAGGGCGGGGGGGGAGATACGCAGTATTTT. Residues: CASSLEGGGGDTQYF.

The chain joins TRBV19 to TRBJ2-2; D remains unclear. V was pared by 1 base and J by 4 bases, with 22 bases between. There are 19 residues in the CDR3. Per germline, CDR1 LNHDA and CDR2 SQIVND (reference sequence). CDR3 nucleotides: TGTGCCAGTAGTATAGGGGTGAGGCAGTTCCAACCCTTCACCGGGGAGCTGTTTTTT. Protein: CASSIGVRQFQPFTGELFF.

The chain combines TRBV19 with TRBJ1-1; TRBD1 aligns across 7 bases. Germline-derived CDR1 and CDR2 are LNHDA and SQIVND (reference sequence). V was pared by 4 bases and J by 1 base, with 6 bases of the junction left unmatched. CDR3 length: 15 residues. CDR3 DNA sequence: TGTGCCAGTAGTAATCTACAGGGGCCGAACACTGAAGCTTTCTTT. This encodes CASSNLQGPNTEAFF.

V and J are TRBV9 and TRBJ1-5; D not resolved. There are 14 residues in the CDR3. Germline V CDR1 and CDR2: SGDLS, YYNGEE. V lost 4 bases, J lost 0 bases, and 8 bases lay in between. CDR3 sequence reads: CASSSGSSNQPQHF. CDR3 DNA sequence: TGTGCCAGCAGCTCCGGGAGTAGCAATCAGCCCCAGCATTTT.

This chain links TRBV5-8 with TRBJ1-1, with D hard to call. V was pared by 5 bases and J by 5 bases, with 16 bases between. Germline CDR1 reads SGHTS; CDR2 reads YDEGEE. This CDR3 has 14 amino acids. DNA of the CDR3: TGTGCCAGCAGTCATCCCTGGGCTGGGACTGAAGCTTTCTTT. This encodes CASSHPWAGTEAFF.